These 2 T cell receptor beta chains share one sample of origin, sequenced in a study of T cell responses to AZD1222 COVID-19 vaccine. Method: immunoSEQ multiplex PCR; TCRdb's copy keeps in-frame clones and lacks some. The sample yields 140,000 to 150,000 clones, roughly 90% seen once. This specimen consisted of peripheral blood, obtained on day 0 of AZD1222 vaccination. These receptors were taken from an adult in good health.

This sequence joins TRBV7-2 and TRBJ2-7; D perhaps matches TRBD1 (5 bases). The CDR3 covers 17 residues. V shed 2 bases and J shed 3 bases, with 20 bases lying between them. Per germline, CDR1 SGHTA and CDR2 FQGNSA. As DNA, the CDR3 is TGTGCCAGCAGCTTACGTTCCCGGACCAAGGGGCTCTACGAGCAGTACTTC. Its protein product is CASSLRSRTKGLYEQYF.

The CDR3 loop is CASSPPQSSYNEQFF. The CDR3 DNA is TGCGCCAGCAGCCCCCCGCAGAGCTCCTACAATGAGCAGTTCTTC. The chain joins TRBV5-1 to TRBJ2-1; the D is unclear. Germline CDR1 SGHRS, CDR2 YFSETQ. The CDR3 is made up of 15 amino acids. V lost 4 bases, J lost 0 bases, and 11 bases lay in between.